This TCR beta chain derives from a study of cytomegalovirus exposure and HLA in healthy donors. Study-wide background: Around 85 million unique TCR sequences came from HLA-typed donors in an early release.

With respect to this clone: Its target is unknown.

Germline V lookup: CDR1 SGHTA, CDR2 FQGNSA. CDR3 length equals 13 residues. J lost 4 bases, V lost 8 bases, and 5 bases had no gene match. With 60 Vbeta and 13 Jbeta primers, the PCR was carried out. The repertoire was sequenced with immunoSEQ multiplex PCR; TCRdb's copy has only in-frame clones and lacks some. The sample holds about 100,000 clones, about 79% seen once. Overall study findings and caveats: It was taken for granted in presence/absence analyses that sequencing depth across donors was roughly uniform.

The clonotype was recovered from a young woman in good health and CMV-seronegative. Sequencing was performed on PBMCs. The chain employs TRBV7-2 and TRBJ2-7; 10 bases align to TRBD1. CDR3 nucleotides: TGTGCCAGCGGCAGGGACAGGGGATACGAGCAGTACTTC. It translates to CASGRDRGYEQYF. The full variable domain, completed using reference TRBV7-2 and TRBJ2-7, is GAGVSQSPSNKVTEKGKDVELRCDPISGHTALYWYRQSLGQGLEFLIYFQGNSAPDKSGLPSDRFSAERTGGSVSTLTIQRTQQEDSAVYLCASGRDRGYEQYFGPGTRLTVT.